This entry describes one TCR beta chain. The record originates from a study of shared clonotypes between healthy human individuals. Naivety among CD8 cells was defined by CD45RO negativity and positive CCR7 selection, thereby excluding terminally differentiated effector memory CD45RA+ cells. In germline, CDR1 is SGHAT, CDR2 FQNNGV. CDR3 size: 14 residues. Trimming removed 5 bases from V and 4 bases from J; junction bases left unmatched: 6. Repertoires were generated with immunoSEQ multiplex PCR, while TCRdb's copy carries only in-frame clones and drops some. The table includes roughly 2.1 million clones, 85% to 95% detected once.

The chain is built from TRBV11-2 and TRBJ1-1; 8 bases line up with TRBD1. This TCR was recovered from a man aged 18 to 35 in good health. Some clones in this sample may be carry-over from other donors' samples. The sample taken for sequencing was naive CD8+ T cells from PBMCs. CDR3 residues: CASSLRTGSTEAFF. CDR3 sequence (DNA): TGTGCCAGCAGCCTTAGGACAGGGAGCACTGAAGCTTTCTTT.